The rows below give T cell receptor beta chains drawn from one sample of a study of T cells after yellow fever vaccination. Each CDR3 protein is one row after TCRdb ran MiXCR on the 5' RACE reads. The repertoire holds about 210,000 distinct CDR3 sequences, with 2.5% to 3.5% as singletons. This material consisted of CD4+ T cells sorted from PBMCs, taken 10 days after the yellow fever booster vaccination. These TCRs come from a man aged 18 to 30 who received the YFV17D yellow fever vaccine. The CDR3 runs from the conserved cysteine through the conserved F or W. A D gene is named only where the DNA matches it firmly. Size values are once, few and many counts, or a class for expanded clones, and some rows have none.

TGTGCCACCAGCAGAGAGGGACAGGGGGCGCCGGGAAACACCATATATTTT | CATSREGQGAPGNTIYF | TRBJ1-3 | few | TRBV15 | TRBD1
TGCGCCAGCAGCAGGGATGTTTTAGCGGGGAACAATGAGCAGTTCTTC | CASSRDVLAGNNEQFF | TRBJ2-1 | many | TRBV4-3 | TRBD2
TGTGCCAGCAGACTCGGACAGTTTAACACTGAAGCTTTCTTT | CASRLGQFNTEAFF | TRBJ1-1 | few | TRBV3-1 | .
TGTGCCAGCAGTGAAGTCGGGGGCCCTGGGACTGAAGCTTTCTTT | CASSEVGGPGTEAFF | TRBJ1-1 | . | TRBV2 | .
TGTGCCAGTAGTCCCACAGGGGGTTACGAGCAGTACTTC | CASSPTGGYEQYF | TRBJ2-7 | few | TRBV19 | TRBD1
TGTGCCAGCAGCTCGGGGACAAGGGAAAAACTGTTTTTT | CASSSGTREKLFF | TRBJ1-4 | many | TRBV7-2 | .
TGTGCCAGTAGTTCCACCTTCGGGGGCATCGGCAATCAGCCCCAGCATTTT | CASSSTFGGIGNQPQHF | TRBJ1-5 | few | TRBV19 | .
TGTGCCAGCAGCCAAGGAAGGGTTAATGAGCAGTTCTTC | CASSQGRVNEQFF | TRBJ2-1 | few | TRBV14 | .
TGCAGTGCTAGGACTAGCCGGAGCTCCTACAATGAGCAGTTCTTC | CSARTSRSSYNEQFF | TRBJ2-1 | few | TRBV20-1 | TRBD2
TGTGCCAGCAGCAAAGGCGGAATGAACACTGAAGCTTTCTTT | CASSKGGMNTEAFF | TRBJ1-1 | many | TRBV6-6 | .